This is a list of T cell receptor beta chains from one sample in a study of shared clonotypes between healthy human individuals. TCRdb's table, derived via immunoSEQ multiplex PCR, lists solely in-frame clones and lacks some. The sample lists roughly 110,000 clones; approximately 70% were seen once. The sequenced material came from memory CD8+ T cells sorted from blood. The receptors come from a woman aged 30 to 39 in good health. The CDR3 runs from the conserved cysteine through the conserved F or W. The order of the fields is CDR3 protein, J gene, V gene, clone size. Clone size is given for some rows only: seen once, a few or many times, or a class if the clone is expanded.

CDR3: CSVEDPSPGGGHGYTF; J: TRBJ1-2; V: TRBV29-1; size: few
CDR3: CATSREREYRASTDTQYF; J: TRBJ2-3; V: TRBV15; size: few
CDR3: CASSSGNTEAFF; J: TRBJ1-1; V: TRBV5-1; size: .
CDR3: CASSEDDYNEQFF; J: TRBJ2-1; V: TRBV6-1; size: few
CDR3: CASRTGGSVNTIYF; J: TRBJ1-3; V: TRBV27; size: .
CDR3: CASSLGTGRRYF; J: TRBJ2-7; V: TRBV7-9; size: .
CDR3: CASSLREATTDTQYF; J: TRBJ2-3; V: TRBV28; size: .
CDR3: CASSFPAGGNYGYTF; J: TRBJ1-2; V: TRBV28; size: many
CDR3: CGSGGVAGENGELFF; J: TRBJ2-2; V: TRBV7-9; size: many
CDR3: CSVVGDLYEQYF; J: .; V: TRBV29-1; size: .
CDR3: CASSLEASGSSYNEQFF; J: TRBJ2-1; V: TRBV5-1; size: many
CDR3: CSVGGLAGVNEQFF; J: TRBJ2-1; V: TRBV29-1; size: .
CDR3: CASSVGAGGRETQYF; J: TRBJ2-5; V: TRBV9; size: .
CDR3: CASSLESQGYFGELFF; J: TRBJ2-2; V: TRBV7-6; size: .
CDR3: CASSFSQAGEQFF; J: TRBJ2-1; V: TRBV27; size: .
CDR3: CASSLSGGAPWETQYF; J: TRBJ2-5; V: TRBV5-4; size: .
CDR3: CASTPEGAVTATQYF; J: TRBJ2-3; V: TRBV28; size: .
CDR3: CATSRDQPGANVLTF; J: TRBJ2-6; V: TRBV15; size: once
CDR3: CASSQVPYQPQHF; J: TRBJ1-5; V: TRBV4-2; size: few
CDR3: CASSYSWTGSDYGYTF; J: TRBJ1-2; V: TRBV6-5; size: .
CDR3: CASSGEPPYNEQFF; J: TRBJ2-1; V: TRBV25-1; size: few
CDR3: CASSLGDYGYTF; J: TRBJ1-2; V: TRBV5-6; size: .
CDR3: CASSFSETSVTSTDTQYF; J: TRBJ2-3; V: TRBV27; size: .
CDR3: CASSLAWGLAGVGTDTQYF; J: TRBJ2-3; V: TRBV11-2; size: few
CDR3: CASGSGRGDSNQPQHF; J: TRBJ1-5; V: TRBV25-1; size: .
CDR3: CASSSTRDRYF; J: TRBJ2-7; V: TRBV2; size: .
CDR3: CASSSRRGTSRTDTQYF; J: TRBJ2-3; V: TRBV5-8; size: many
CDR3: CATSRGGVSGSHEQYF; J: TRBJ2-7; V: TRBV15; size: .
CDR3: CASSDSFTGLINEQFF; J: TRBJ2-1; V: TRBV6-4; size: once
CDR3: CASSQSREDGYTF; J: TRBJ1-2; V: TRBV14; size: .